One and the same sample provided the 28 T cell receptor beta chains below, sequenced in a study of T cell responses to AZD1222 COVID-19 vaccine. Profiling relied on immunoSEQ multiplex PCR, and the TCRdb table lists in-frame clones only, not all of them. This sample has 150,000 to 180,000 clones, with about 92% found just once. The material sequenced was peripheral blood, taken on day 0 of AZD1222 vaccination. These receptors were taken from an adult in good health.

The chain links TRBV4-3 to TRBJ2-2; maybe TRBD1 (5 bases). Trimming removed 3 bases at V and 3 bases at J, with 8 bases between. This CDR3 has 14 residues. Germline V gives CDR1 LGHNA, CDR2 YSLEER. The DNA of the CDR3 is TGCGCCAGCAGCCACAGGGATCACACCGGGGAGCTGTTTTTT. Its protein is CASSHRDHTGELFF.

This clone was counted a single time. V is TRBV7-2 and J is TRBJ2-7; the D is unclear. The V gene lost 9 bases and the J gene lost 3 bases, with 12 bases spanning the gap. Germline CDR1 reads SGHTA; CDR2 reads FQGNSA. There are 12 residues in the CDR3. The CDR3, as DNA: TGTGCCAGTACCCGTGTAGGCTACGAGCAGTACTTC. Translating gives CASTRVGYEQYF.

V is TRBV28 and J is TRBJ1-2; D uncertain. The CDR3 spans 14 residues. Germline CDR1 is MDHEN and CDR2 is SYDVKM. V lost 4 bases to trimming and J lost 4 bases, with 13 bases between them. CDR3 residues: CASSSGRRGYGYTF. For the CDR3, the DNA is TGTGCCAGCAGTTCCGGACGGCGGGGCTATGGCTACACCTTC.

The V call is TRBV6-2 or TRBV6-3, the J call TRBJ1-6, with D possibly matching TRBD1 (6 bases). The CDR3 spans 15 residues. The germline gives CDR1 MNHEY, CDR2 SVGEGT. Trimming pared 0 bases from V and 8 bases from J, leaving 11 bases between. CDR3 sequence reads: CASSYSPYRDSPLHF. CDR3 bases: TGTGCCAGCAGTTACTCACCGTACAGGGATTCACCCCTCCACTTT.

The chain employs TRBV16 and TRBJ1-6; 7 bases align to TRBD1. Losses at the gene ends were 4 bases for V and 7 bases for J; bases not matched to a gene: 4. Germline V lookup: CDR1 KGHSY, CDR2 FQNENV. There are 14 residues in the CDR3. The CDR3 loop reads CASSLTGQNSPLHF. CDR3 in DNA: TGTGCCAGCAGCCTGACAGGGCAAAATTCACCCCTCCACTTT.

The rearrangement joins TRBV7-2 to TRBJ2-7; the D is unclear. CDR3 length equals 13 residues. Germline V gives CDR1 SGHTA, CDR2 FQGNSA. V was clipped by 5 bases and J by 0 bases, with 8 bases between them. The CDR3 reads CASSRTASYEQYF. CDR3 nucleotide sequence: TGTGCCAGCAGCCGGACGGCCTCCTACGAGCAGTACTTC.

This sequence joins TRBV28 and TRBJ2-7; 8 bases line up with TRBD1. V shed 5 bases, J shed 1 base, and the junction held 7 bases outside the gene matches. CDR1 MDHEN and CDR2 SYDVKM come from the germline V gene. The CDR3 extends over 15 amino acids. CDR3 in amino acids: CASSGPGGLSYEQYF. CDR3 sequence (DNA): TGTGCCAGCAGTGGGCCAGGGGGCTTGTCCTACGAGCAGTACTTC.

The V call is TRBV3-1 (or the pseudogene TRBV3-2), the J call TRBJ1-5; possibly TRBD1 for D (6 bases). The length of the CDR3 is 14 residues. The ends were cut back, 4 bases at V and 6 bases at J, with 13 bases in the middle. From germline, CDR1 is LGHDT and CDR2 YNNKEL (reference sequence). The CDR3 sequence is CASSPNGGLQPQHF. The DNA of the CDR3 is TGTGCCAGCAGCCCCAATGGGGGGCTTCAGCCCCAGCATTTT.

The chain links TRBV14 to TRBJ2-1; no definite D call. V dropped 9 bases and J dropped 3 bases, with 21 bases sitting between them. CDR1 is SGHDN, CDR2 FVKESK, per germline. This CDR3 spans 16 amino acids. The CDR3 DNA sequence: TGTGCCAGTATAGACACCCTTTGGCCTTACTACAATGAGCAGTTCTTC. It encodes CASIDTLWPYYNEQFF.

Remarks on this clone: Distinct nucleotide sequences in the sample also encode this CDR3. The V and J genes are TRBV29-1 and TRBJ1-5; the match to TRBD1 covers 9 bases. Germline V gene data show CDR1 as SQVTM and CDR2 as ANQGSEA. This CDR3 contains 12 residues. Trimming took 4 bases from V and 5 from J; bases not matched to a gene: 0. CDR3 amino acids: CSVGQGDQPQHF. CDR3 nucleotide sequence: TGCAGCGTTGGACAGGGGGATCAGCCCCAGCATTTT.

The V and J genes are TRBV5-1 and TRBJ2-1, with D perhaps matching TRBD2 (6 bases). CDR1 is SGHRS, CDR2 YFSETQ, per germline. Between the trimmed V and J ends, which lost 8 bases and 3 bases, there was a span of 12 bases. This CDR3 spans 13 amino acids. The CDR3 protein is CASGEDSYNEQFF. For the CDR3, the DNA is TGCGCCAGTGGGGAGGATAGCTACAATGAGCAGTTCTTC.

The rearrangement joins TRBV11-2 to TRBJ2-5, with TRBD1 matching 8 bases. V shed 1 base, J shed 4 bases, and the junction held 8 bases outside the gene matches. This CDR3 spans 16 amino acids. Germline CDR1 SGHAT, CDR2 FQNNGV. The CDR3 DNA reads as TGTGCCAGCAGCTTAGTGTGGGACAGGAAAGGAGAGACCCAGTACTTC. Amino acids: CASSLVWDRKGETQYF. Full variable domain (rest looked up from reference TRBV11-2 and TRBJ2-5): EAGVAQSPRYKIIEKRQSVAFWCNPISGHATLYWYQQILGQGPKLLIQFQNNGVVDDSQLPKDRFSAERLKGVDSTLKIQPAKLEDSAVYLCASSLVWDRKGETQYFGPGTRLLVL.

The J gene is TRBJ1-1, the V gene TRBV7-9; perhaps TRBD1 as D (5 bases). V was pared by 0 bases and J by 5 bases, with 13 bases between. The CDR3 is 15 amino acids. CDR1 and CDR2 from the germline V gene are SEHNR and FQNEAQ (reference sequence). CDR3 amino acids: CASSLAQGWGTEAFF. For the CDR3, the DNA is TGTGCCAGCAGCTTAGCGCAGGGATGGGGGACTGAAGCTTTCTTT.

The chain has TRBV9 and TRBJ2-7; 9 nucleotides line up with TRBD1. This CDR3 is built from 15 residues. Trimming removed 0 bases from V and 3 bases from J; junction bases left unmatched: 4. Germline CDR1 reads SGDLS; CDR2 reads YYNGEE. The CDR3: CASSVEGTGNYEQYF. The CDR3 region has the DNA TGTGCCAGCAGCGTAGAGGGGACAGGGAACTACGAGCAGTACTTC. Using reference TRBV9 and TRBJ2-7 for the parts outside the CDR3, the full variable domain is DSGVTQTPKHLITATGQRVTLRCSPRSGDLSVYWYQQSLDQGLQFLIQYYNGEERAKGNILERFSAQQFPDLHSELNLSSLELGDSALYFCASSVEGTGNYEQYFGPGTRLTVT.

The J gene is TRBJ2-7, the V gene TRBV5-1; weak D call: TRBD1 (5 bases). V was clipped by 2 bases and J by 3 bases, with 12 bases between them. The CDR3 runs 14 residues. Germline V CDR1 and CDR2: SGHRS, YFSETQ. The CDR3 DNA is TGCGCCAGCAGCTTAAGGGGAATTATCTACGAGCAGTACTTC. It specifies CASSLRGIIYEQYF.

In regard to this clone: The same CDR3 can be traced to other DNA sequences in this sample. The rearrangement links TRBV18 to TRBJ1-3; 7 nucleotides agree with TRBD1. The V and J ends lost 1 base and 2 bases, in that order; junction bases with no gene match: 2. CDR1 and CDR2 (germline): KGHSH, LQKENI. This CDR3 contains 15 residues. The CDR3 sequence is CASSPQGAAGNTIYF. CDR3 in DNA: TGTGCCAGCTCACCACAGGGGGCGGCTGGAAACACCATATATTTT.

The rearrangement uses TRBV7-3 and TRBJ2-2, with D unresolved. V lost 0 bases to trimming and J lost 6 bases, with 8 bases between them. This CDR3 spans 14 amino acids. Germline CDR1 and CDR2: SGHTA and FQGTGA. The CDR3, as DNA: TGTGCCAGCAGCTTAACTGGGCGGCCCGGGGAGCTGTTTTTT. This codes for CASSLTGRPGELFF.

The rearrangement joins TRBV7-2 to TRBJ1-2; no definite D call. Germline lookup yields CDR1 SGHTA and CDR2 FQGNSA. V lost 5 bases and J lost 8, with 21 bases in between. The CDR3 spans 15 residues. CDR3 protein: CASSLPGSGGGGYTF. CDR3 bases: TGTGCCAGCAGCCTACCCGGCAGCGGAGGTGGCGGCTACACCTTC.

The chain joins TRBV11-2 to TRBJ1-4; 10 bases are a match to TRBD1. Trimming removed 8 bases from V and 7 bases from J; junction bases left unmatched: 7. The CDR3 covers 14 residues. CDR1 is SGHAT, CDR2 FQNNGV, per germline. DNA of the CDR3: TGTGCCAGCGGACCGACAGGGGGCGGTGAAAAACTGTTTTTT. This encodes CASGPTGGGEKLFF.

The chain is built from TRBV19 and TRBJ2-1; 7 bases align to TRBD2. The CDR3 spans 13 residues. The germline CDR1 and CDR2 sequences are LNHDA and SQIVND (reference sequence). The ends lost 7 bases at V and 4 bases at J; junction bases unmatched: 4. CDR3 nucleotide sequence: TGTGCCAGTAAGGCGCGGGGGTACAATGAGCAGTTCTTC. This codes for CASKARGYNEQFF.

This clone was found once. The chain has TRBV3-1 (or the pseudogene TRBV3-2) and TRBJ1-2; D unclear. The V end lost 1 base, the J end lost 2 bases, and 8 bases lay between the germline ends. The CDR3 loop spans 14 amino acids. Germline loops: CDR1 LGHDT, CDR2 YNNKEL (reference sequence). The CDR3 spells CASSQGPQNYGYTF. The CDR3 nucleotides are TGTGCCAGCAGCCAAGGTCCACAGAACTATGGCTACACCTTC.

The rearrangement links TRBV19 to TRBJ1-2; 8 bases align to TRBD1. V lost 3 bases and J lost 9; bases outside the gene matches: 12. CDR3 length: 15 residues. Germline CDR1 is LNHDA and CDR2 is SQIVND (reference sequence). The CDR3 region has the DNA TGTGCCAGTAGTATCGTCCGGCAGGGGGCCGGGAGCTACACCTTC. Amino acid sequence: CASSIVRQGAGSYTF.

The chain recombines TRBV14 with TRBJ1-2; D gene uncertain. The CDR3 consists of 14 residues. Trimming cost V 0 bases and J 6 bases, with 11 bases left between them. Germline CDR1 reads SGHDN; CDR2 reads FVKESK. Here the CDR3 reads CASSQEGWLDGYTF. As DNA, the CDR3 is TGTGCCAGCAGCCAAGAAGGGTGGCTGGATGGCTACACCTTC.

The chain carries TRBV9 and TRBJ1-3, with D possibly matching TRBD1 (5 bases). CDR1 is SGDLS, CDR2 YYNGEE, per germline. V lost 3 bases, J lost 6 bases, and 7 bases lay in between. The CDR3 is made up of 12 amino acids. This CDR3 is CASSGGENTIYF. Written as DNA, the CDR3 is TGTGCCAGCAGCGGAGGGGAAAACACCATATATTTT. Complete variable domain (other parts from reference TRBV9 and TRBJ1-3): DSGVTQTPKHLITATGQRVTLRCSPRSGDLSVYWYQQSLDQGLQFLIQYYNGEERAKGNILERFSAQQFPDLHSELNLSSLELGDSALYFCASSGGENTIYFGEGSWLTVV.

This chain connects TRBV11-2 to TRBJ2-3, with 8 bases aligning to TRBD2. J lost 1 base, V lost 5 bases, and 5 bases had no gene match. Germline values: CDR1 SGHAT, CDR2 FQNNGV. CDR3 size: 15 residues. The CDR3 sequence: CASSLRAGGTDTQYF. The CDR3 DNA reads TGTGCCAGCAGCCTGCGAGCGGGGGGCACAGATACGCAGTATTTT.

The chain joins TRBV18 to TRBJ1-5; 7 bases fit TRBD1. V lost 4 bases to trimming and J lost 5 bases; unmatched junction nucleotides: 5. The CDR3 consists of 14 residues. Looked up from germline, CDR1 is KGHSH and CDR2 is LQKENI. The CDR3, as DNA: TGTGCCAGCTCACTTCAGGGGGGGGATCAGCCCCAGCATTTT. Protein: CASSLQGGDQPQHF.

The chain joins TRBV11-3 to TRBJ2-1; 13 bases agree with TRBD2. Germline V gene lookup returns CDR1 SGHNT and CDR2 YENEEA. The length of the CDR3 is 15 residues. The V and J ends lost 1 base and 9 bases, in that order; junction bases with no gene match: 3. CDR3 coding DNA: TGTGCCAGCAGCTTAGTACTAGCGGGAGGGGGTGAGCAGTTCTTC. Its translation is CASSLVLAGGGEQFF. The whole variable domain, remainder taken from reference TRBV11-3 and TRBJ2-1, is EAGVVQSPRYKIIEKKQPVAFWCNPISGHNTLYWYLQNLGQGPELLIRYENEEAVDDSQLPKDRFSAERLKGVDSTLKIQPAELGDSAVYLCASSLVLAGGGEQFFGPGTRLTVL.

The chain carries TRBV6-5 and TRBJ2-7; TRBD2 might be the D (5 bases). The CDR3 sequence is 13 residues long. CDR1 MNHEY and CDR2 SVGAGI come from the germline V gene. Trimming pared 6 bases from V and 0 bases from J, leaving 9 bases between. The CDR3 nucleotides read TGTGCCAGCAGCGCGGGCCCCTCCTACGAGCAGTACTTC. Translating it yields CASSAGPSYEQYF.